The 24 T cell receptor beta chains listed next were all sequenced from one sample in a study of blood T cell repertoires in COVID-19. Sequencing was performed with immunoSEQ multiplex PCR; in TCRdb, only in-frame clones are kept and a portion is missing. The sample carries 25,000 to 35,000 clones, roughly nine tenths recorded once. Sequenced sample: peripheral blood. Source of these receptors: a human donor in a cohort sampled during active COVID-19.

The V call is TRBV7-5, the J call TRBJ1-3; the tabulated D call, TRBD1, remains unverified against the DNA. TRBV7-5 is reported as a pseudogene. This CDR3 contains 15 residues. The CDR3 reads CVRSLAGQGIDTIYF. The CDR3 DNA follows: TGTGTCAGAAGCTTAGCGGGACAGGGGATCGACACCATATATTTT.

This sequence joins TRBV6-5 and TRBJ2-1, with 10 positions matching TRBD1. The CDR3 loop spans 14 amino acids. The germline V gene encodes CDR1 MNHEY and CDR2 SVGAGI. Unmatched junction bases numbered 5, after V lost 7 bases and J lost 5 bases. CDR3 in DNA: TGTGCCAGCACCGACAGGGGGCCGCACAATGAGCAGTTCTTC. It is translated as CASTDRGPHNEQFF.

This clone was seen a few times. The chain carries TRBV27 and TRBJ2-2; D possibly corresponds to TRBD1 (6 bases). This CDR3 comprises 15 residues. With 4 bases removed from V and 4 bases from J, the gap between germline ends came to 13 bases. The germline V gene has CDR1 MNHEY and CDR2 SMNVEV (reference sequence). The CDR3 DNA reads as TGTGCCAGCAGTTGGTCAGGGGTGGCCACCGGGGAGCTGTTTTTT. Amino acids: CASSWSGVATGELFF.

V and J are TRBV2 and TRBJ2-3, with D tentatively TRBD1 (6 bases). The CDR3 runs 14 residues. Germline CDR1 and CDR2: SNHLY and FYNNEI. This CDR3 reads CATRGQTFTDTQYF. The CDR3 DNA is TGTGCAACCAGAGGACAGACCTTCACAGATACGCAGTATTTT.

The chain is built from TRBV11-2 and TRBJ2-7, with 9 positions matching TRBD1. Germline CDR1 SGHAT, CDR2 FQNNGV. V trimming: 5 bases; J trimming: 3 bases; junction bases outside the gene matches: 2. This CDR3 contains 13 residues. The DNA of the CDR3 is TGTGCCAGCAGCCCGGGACAGGGCTACGAGCAGTACTTC. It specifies CASSPGQGYEQYF.

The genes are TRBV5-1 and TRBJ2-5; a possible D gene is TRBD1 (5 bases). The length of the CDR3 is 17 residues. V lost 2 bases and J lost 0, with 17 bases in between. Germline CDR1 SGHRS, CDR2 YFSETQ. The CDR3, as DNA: TGCGCCAGCAGCTTACGCGTTGGGGCCGAGTACCAAGAGACCCAGTACTTC. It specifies CASSLRVGAEYQETQYF. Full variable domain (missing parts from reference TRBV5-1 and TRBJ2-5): KAGVTQTPRYLIKTRGQQVTLSCSPISGHRSVSWYQQTPGQGLQFLFEYFSETQRNKGNFPGRFSGRQFSNSRSEMNVSTLELGDSALYLCASSLRVGAEYQETQYFGPGTRLLVL.

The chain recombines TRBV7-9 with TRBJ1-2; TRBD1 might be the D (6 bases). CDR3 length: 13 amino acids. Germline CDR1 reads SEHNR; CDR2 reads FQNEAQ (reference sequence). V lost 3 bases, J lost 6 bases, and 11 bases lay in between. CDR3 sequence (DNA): TGTGCCAGCAGCTTGCGGACAGAAAATGGCTACACCTTC. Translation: CASSLRTENGYTF.

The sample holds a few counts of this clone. The CDR3 nucleotides read TGTGCCAGCAGCTCAGGGGGGTATGGCTACACCTTC. It specifies CASSSGGYGYTF. The V call is TRBV11-2, the J call TRBJ1-2; 7 nucleotides line up with TRBD1. The trim removed 4 bases at V and 5 bases at J, leaving 1 base unmatched. CDR1 SGHAT and CDR2 FQNNGV come from the germline V gene. There are 12 residues in the CDR3.

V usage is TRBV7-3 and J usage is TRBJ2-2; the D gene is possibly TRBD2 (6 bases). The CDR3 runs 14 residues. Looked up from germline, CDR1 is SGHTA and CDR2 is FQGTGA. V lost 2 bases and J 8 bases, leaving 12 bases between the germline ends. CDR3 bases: TGTGCCAGCAGCTTAGATAGCGGCGGTGGGGAGCTGTTTTTT. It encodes CASSLDSGGGELFF.

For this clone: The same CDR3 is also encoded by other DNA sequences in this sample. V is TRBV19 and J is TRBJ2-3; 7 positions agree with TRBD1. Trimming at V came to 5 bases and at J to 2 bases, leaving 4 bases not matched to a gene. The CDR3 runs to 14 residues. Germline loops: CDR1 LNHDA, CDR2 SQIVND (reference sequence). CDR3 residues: CASSSGTDTDTQYF. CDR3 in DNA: TGTGCCAGTAGTTCCGGGACAGACACAGATACGCAGTATTTT.

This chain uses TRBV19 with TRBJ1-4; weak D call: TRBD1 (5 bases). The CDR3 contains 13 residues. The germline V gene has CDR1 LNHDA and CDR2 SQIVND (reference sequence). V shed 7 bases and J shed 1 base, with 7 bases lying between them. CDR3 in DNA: TGTGCCAGTAAAGGGGAAACTAATGAAAAACTGTTTTTT. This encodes CASKGETNEKLFF.

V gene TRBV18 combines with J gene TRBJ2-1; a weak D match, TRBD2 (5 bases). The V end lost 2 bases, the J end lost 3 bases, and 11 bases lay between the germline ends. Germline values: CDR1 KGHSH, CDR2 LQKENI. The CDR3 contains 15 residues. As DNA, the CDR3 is TGTGCCAGCTCACCAAGGGAGAAGTTCTACAATGAGCAGTTCTTC. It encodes CASSPREKFYNEQFF.

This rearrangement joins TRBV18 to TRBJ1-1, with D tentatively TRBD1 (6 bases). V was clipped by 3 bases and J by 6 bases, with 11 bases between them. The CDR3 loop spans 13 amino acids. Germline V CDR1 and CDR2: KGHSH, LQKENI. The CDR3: CASSPDREAEAFF. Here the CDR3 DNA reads TGTGCCAGCTCACCGGACAGAGAGGCTGAAGCTTTCTTT.

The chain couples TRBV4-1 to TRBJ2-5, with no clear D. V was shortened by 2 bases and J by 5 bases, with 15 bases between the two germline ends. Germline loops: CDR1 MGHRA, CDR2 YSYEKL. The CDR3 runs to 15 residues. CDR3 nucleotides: TGCGCCAGCAGCCAACCGGGTTCGGTCCAGGAGACCCAGTACTTC. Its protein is CASSQPGSVQETQYF.

The CDR3: CASSGLAVSSYEQYF. The CDR3 nucleotides are TGTGCCAGCAGCGGACTAGCGGTTAGCTCCTACGAGCAGTACTTC. This rearrangement joins TRBV7-8 to TRBJ2-7, with TRBD2 identical over 10 bases. With 5 bases clipped from V and 0 bases from J, the junction kept 4 bases outside the gene matches. The CDR3 consists of 15 residues. Looked up from germline, CDR1 is SGHVS and CDR2 is FQNEAQ.

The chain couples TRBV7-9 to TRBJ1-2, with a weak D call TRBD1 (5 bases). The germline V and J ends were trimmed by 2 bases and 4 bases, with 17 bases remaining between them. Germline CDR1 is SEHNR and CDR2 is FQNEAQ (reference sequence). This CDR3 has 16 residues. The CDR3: CASSLFRETAVYGYTF. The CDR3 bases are TGTGCCAGCAGCTTATTCCGAGAGACAGCTGTCTATGGCTACACCTTC.

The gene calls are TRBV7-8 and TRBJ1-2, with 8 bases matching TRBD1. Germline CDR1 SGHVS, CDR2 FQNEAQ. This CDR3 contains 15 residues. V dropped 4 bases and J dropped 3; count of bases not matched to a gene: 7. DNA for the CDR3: TGTGCCAGCAGCTCTTACCTGACAGGGGACTATGGCTACACCTTC. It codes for CASSSYLTGDYGYTF.

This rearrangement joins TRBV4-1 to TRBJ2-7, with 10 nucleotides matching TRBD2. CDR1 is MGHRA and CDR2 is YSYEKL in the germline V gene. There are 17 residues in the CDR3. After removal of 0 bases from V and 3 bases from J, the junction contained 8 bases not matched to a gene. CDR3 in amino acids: CASSQDRLAGVLYEQYF. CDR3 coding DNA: TGCGCCAGCAGCCAAGATCGTCTAGCGGGAGTCCTCTACGAGCAGTACTTC.

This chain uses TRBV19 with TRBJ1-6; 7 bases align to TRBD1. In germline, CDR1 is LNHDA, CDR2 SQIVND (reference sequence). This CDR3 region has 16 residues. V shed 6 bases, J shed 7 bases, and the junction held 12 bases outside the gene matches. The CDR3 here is CASRLNRGPGNSPLHF. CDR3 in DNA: TGTGCCAGTAGATTGAACAGGGGCCCCGGGAATTCACCCCTCCACTTT.

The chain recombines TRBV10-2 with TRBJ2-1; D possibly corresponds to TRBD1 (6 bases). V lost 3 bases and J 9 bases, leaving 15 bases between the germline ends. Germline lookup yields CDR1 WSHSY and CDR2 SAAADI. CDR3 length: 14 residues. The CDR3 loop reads CASSDGTTRGEQFF. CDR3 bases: TGCGCCAGCAGTGATGGGACAACAAGGGGTGAGCAGTTCTTC.

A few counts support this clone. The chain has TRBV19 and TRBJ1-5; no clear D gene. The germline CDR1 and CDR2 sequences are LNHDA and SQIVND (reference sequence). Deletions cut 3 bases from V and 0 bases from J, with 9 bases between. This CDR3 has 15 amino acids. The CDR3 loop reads CASSISRNSNQPQHF. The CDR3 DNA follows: TGTGCCAGTAGTATCTCCAGAAATAGCAATCAGCCCCAGCATTTT.

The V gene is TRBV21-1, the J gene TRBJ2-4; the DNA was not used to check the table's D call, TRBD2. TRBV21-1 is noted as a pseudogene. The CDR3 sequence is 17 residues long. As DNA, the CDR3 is TGTGCCAGCAGCACGGGACTAGCGGAGATAGCCAAAAACATTCAGTACTTC. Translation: CASSTGLAEIAKNIQYF.

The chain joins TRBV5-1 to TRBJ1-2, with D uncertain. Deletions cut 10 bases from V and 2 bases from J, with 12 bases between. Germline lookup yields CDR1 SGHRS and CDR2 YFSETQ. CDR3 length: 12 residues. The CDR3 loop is CASWHLNYGYTF. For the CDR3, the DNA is TGCGCCTCTTGGCACCTGAACTATGGCTACACCTTC.

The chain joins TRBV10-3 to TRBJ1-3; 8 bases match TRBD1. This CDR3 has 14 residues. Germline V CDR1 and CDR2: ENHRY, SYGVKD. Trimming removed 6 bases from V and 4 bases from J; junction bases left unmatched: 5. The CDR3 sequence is CAIRGQGAGNTIYF. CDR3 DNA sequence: TGTGCCATCAGAGGACAGGGAGCCGGAAACACCATATATTTT.